The clone carrying this T cell receptor beta chain was picked up a small number of times. Its antigen is not known. The entry originates in a study of a mutant IDH1 vaccine in newly diagnosed glioma. For the study at large: Eight vaccinations were given in weeks 1, 3, 5, 7, 11, 15, 19 and 23. Earlier care involved radiotherapy, temozolomide, or both, and the majority received both. Findings and limits, study-wide: Across multiple MHC alleles, 80% to 95% of patients had vaccine-induced responses.

The CDR3 has 12 residues. Trimming removed 5 bases at V and 1 base at J, with 5 bases between. Germline CDR1 PRHDT, CDR2 FYEKMQ (reference sequence). Time point defined: week 23, last vaccination. The vaccine gave 300 ug of a 20-mer mutant IDH1 peptide subcutaneously per dose. The table came from immunoSEQ multiplex PCR; TCRdb's copy has only in-frame clones and leaves some out. Of 50,000 to 60,000 clones listed, about 80% were seen once; the top ten hold under 8%. The source material was PBMCs, sampled from a glioma patient whose treatment included an IDH1 peptide vaccine. The TCR comes from a man aged 35-49 years with glioma. V gene TRBV13 combines with J gene TRBJ1-1; D not certain. CDR3 nucleotide sequence: TGTGCCAGCAGCCAGGAGAACACTGAAGCTTTCTTT. Its translation: CASSQENTEAFF. Filled out from reference TRBV13 and TRBJ1-1, the complete variable domain reads AAGVIQSPRHLIKEKRETATLKCYPIPRHDTVYWYQQGPGQDPQFLISFYEKMQSDKGSIPDRFSAQQFSDYHSELNMSSLELGDSALYFCASSQENTEAFFGQGTRLTVV.